A selection of T cell receptor beta chains follows, all from one sample in a study of blood T cell repertoires in COVID-19. TCRdb's copy holds only in-frame clones and misses some; the assay was immunoSEQ multiplex PCR. The sample consists of around 110,000 clones, 70% to 80% of them appearing once. The specimen sequenced was peripheral blood. The source of these receptors is a human donor with acute or convalescent COVID-19. The donor label of this sample is uncertain. CDR3s include the opening cysteine and the closing phenylalanine or tryptophan. Size is stated for part of the rows, as once, few or many counts, or as a class when the clone is expanded.

CASTRDRGGGYSNQPQHF	TRBV2	18	NA
CASSATKQETQYF	TRBV10-2	13	NA
CASSPGRGDLYNEQFF	TRBV7-9	16	NA
CASSNSTGALYEQYF	TRBV21-1	15	NA
CASSEGPGGNSPLHF	TRBV2	15	NA
CASGLEDLWRTGELFF	TRBV12-5	16	few
CAWSGRGVNSPLHF	TRBV30	14	NA
CASSLVQGFSPLHF	TRBV7-8	14	NA
CASSVGGGETQYF	TRBV9	13	NA
CASSYSWTGVPEAFF	TRBV6-5	15	NA
CASSSRGFTGELFF	TRBV28	14	NA
CASSRGHPNQPQHF	TRBV6-5	14	NA
CASSPGTSGFYEQFF	TRBV7-7	15	many
CASSVAGGNGYTF	TRBV2	13	few
CASSSPRELEDYGYTF	TRBV28	16	NA
CASSHSGTGAYEQYF	TRBV3-1/TRBV3-2	15	NA
CAPWGVVNEQFF	TRBV24-1	12	NA
CASGPDRSYGYTF	TRBV3-1/TRBV3-2	13	NA
CARTAAGRPLHF	TRBV2	12	NA
CASSRPGGREAFF	TRBV11-2	13	few
CATQTTYGETGELFF	TRBV19	15	NA
CASRPSGHLNEKLFF	TRBV5-1	15	NA
CASSFRTYNSPLHF	TRBV28	14	few
CASSLVGAVGEKLFF	TRBV5-1	15	NA
CASSRDREADTQYF	TRBV11-3	14	NA
CASSLNRGRGYGYTF	TRBV13	15	NA
CASSARTALNTEAFF	TRBV27	15	few
CASSWAVYLYNEQFF	TRBV5-6	15	NA
CASSLAGTGREYGYTF	TRBV7-2	16	NA
CASSLVGRSYEQYF	TRBV11-2	14	NA
CASSPPGTDTQYF	TRBV27	13	NA